This T cell receptor (beta chain) appears in the sequencing data of a study of blood T cell repertoires in COVID-19. As processed by the authors: Reference gene primer amplification gave estimated nucleated cell counts. Profiling relied on immunoSEQ multiplex PCR, and the TCRdb table lists in-frame clones only, not all of them. That table furnishes V, J and clone size, whereas the DNA furnished D and trimming. In the table there are some 250,000 clones, around 80% of which are singletons. V was clipped by 0 bases and J by 5 bases, with 18 bases between them. The length of the CDR3 is 17 residues. CDR1 SGHRS and CDR2 YFSETQ come from the germline V gene.

This clonotype was sampled from a man aged 40-49 years with acute or convalescent COVID-19. The chain links TRBV5-1 to TRBJ2-1; D not resolved. The sample comprised peripheral blood. CDR3 DNA sequence: TGCGCCAGCAGCTTGGAACATTACCAACTACTCCACAATGAGCAGTTCTTC. Translating it yields CASSLEHYQLLHNEQFF.